The rows below give T cell receptor beta chains drawn from one sample of a study of radiation and T cells in renal cell carcinoma. Sequenced by immunoSEQ multiplex PCR; TCRdb stores in-frame clones only, minus some. This table has 150,000 to 160,000 clones, over 80% appearing once. Sequenced here: blood, sampled from a patient whose treatment included radiotherapy and nephrectomy. Receptors were obtained from a woman aged 50 to 65 with renal cell carcinoma. The CDR3 runs from the conserved cysteine through the conserved F or W. Fields, in order: clone size, J gene, D gene, V gene, CDR3 DNA, CDR3 protein. A D gene is named only where the DNA matches it firmly. Clone size, where shown, is once, few, many, or a class for clones that have expanded.

clone size: NA; J gene: TRBJ1-1; D gene: NA; V gene: TRBV6-6; CDR3 DNA: TGTGCCAGCAGCCCCCTATTGCGGGGGGCGACCACTGAAGCTTTCTTT; CDR3 protein: CASSPLLRGATTEAFF
clone size: NA; J gene: TRBJ1-1; D gene: TRBD1; V gene: TRBV18; CDR3 DNA: TGTGCCAGCTCTCATGGACAGGGGGCGAACACTGAAGCTTTCTTT; CDR3 protein: CASSHGQGANTEAFF
clone size: NA; J gene: TRBJ1-2; D gene: NA; V gene: TRBV18; CDR3 DNA: TGTGCCAGCTCACCCAATGGGGGGGACTATGGCTACACCTTC; CDR3 protein: CASSPNGGDYGYTF
clone size: NA; J gene: TRBJ1-1; D gene: NA; V gene: TRBV6-5; CDR3 DNA: TGTGCCAGCAGTTACGAACAGCTCACTGAAGCTTTCTTT; CDR3 protein: CASSYEQLTEAFF
clone size: NA; J gene: TRBJ2-2; D gene: TRBD2; V gene: TRBV5-6; CDR3 DNA: TGTGCCAGCAGCTCTAGCGGGGGGGCCGAAGACGGGGAGCTGTTTTTT; CDR3 protein: CASSSSGGAEDGELFF
clone size: once; J gene: TRBJ2-7; D gene: NA; V gene: TRBV28; CDR3 DNA: TGTGCCAGCAACCTCAGGGGATACGAGCAGTACTTC; CDR3 protein: CASNLRGYEQYF
clone size: NA; J gene: TRBJ2-6; D gene: TRBD1; V gene: TRBV9; CDR3 DNA: TGTGCCAGCAGCTCGCCCAAGACAGGGCACGCTGGGGCCAACGTCCTGACTTTC; CDR3 protein: CASSSPKTGHAGANVLTF
clone size: NA; J gene: TRBJ1-1; D gene: NA; V gene: TRBV11-2; CDR3 DNA: TGTGCCAGCAGCTTAAAGGAACGTTTGAACACTGAAGCTTTCTTT; CDR3 protein: CASSLKERLNTEAFF
clone size: NA; J gene: TRBJ2-5; D gene: NA; V gene: TRBV7-7; CDR3 DNA: TGTGCTAGCAGCCGTACATTCGGGGGACAAGAGACCCAGTACTTC; CDR3 protein: CASSRTFGGQETQYF
clone size: NA; J gene: TRBJ2-1; D gene: NA; V gene: TRBV12-5; CDR3 DNA: TGTGCTAGTGGTTGGGGGGCAGACGATGAGCAGTTCTTC; CDR3 protein: CASGWGADDEQFF
clone size: NA; J gene: TRBJ2-5; D gene: NA; V gene: TRBV7-2; CDR3 DNA: TGTGCCAGCAGCTTAGCGCTCGGGGGTGAGACCCAGTACTTC; CDR3 protein: CASSLALGGETQYF
clone size: NA; J gene: TRBJ1-6; D gene: NA; V gene: TRBV2; CDR3 DNA: TGTGCCAGCTCCTGGGACCAATTTAGCTCACCCCTCCACTTT; CDR3 protein: CASSWDQFSSPLHF
clone size: NA; J gene: TRBJ2-3; D gene: TRBD2; V gene: TRBV2; CDR3 DNA: TGTGCCAGCAGCCAATGGGCAGCGGGGGGCAGCACAGATACGCAGTATTTT; CDR3 protein: CASSQWAAGGSTDTQYF
clone size: once; J gene: TRBJ2-7; D gene: NA; V gene: TRBV9; CDR3 DNA: TGTGCCAGCAGCGTAGCCCCAGGAGGGGAATTAACCACCTACGAGCAGTACTTC; CDR3 protein: CASSVAPGGELTTYEQYF
clone size: NA; J gene: TRBJ1-2; D gene: NA; V gene: TRBV6-6; CDR3 DNA: TGTGCCAGCAGTTCCCCCCTGGATGGCTACACCTTC; CDR3 protein: CASSSPLDGYTF
clone size: NA; J gene: TRBJ2-5; D gene: NA; V gene: TRBV18; CDR3 DNA: TGTGCCAGCTCACCACCGGGTTTAGCCCCCAAGGAGACCCAGTACTTC; CDR3 protein: CASSPPGLAPKETQYF
clone size: NA; J gene: TRBJ2-7; D gene: NA; V gene: TRBV9; CDR3 DNA: TGTGCCAGCAGCGTAGCGGGGGGCGAAACCTACGAGCAGTACTTC; CDR3 protein: CASSVAGGETYEQYF
clone size: NA; J gene: TRBJ2-2; D gene: NA; V gene: TRBV6-5; CDR3 DNA: TGTGCCAGCAGTACCCGGGCGGTCACCGGGGAGCTGTTTTTT; CDR3 protein: CASSTRAVTGELFF
clone size: NA; J gene: TRBJ1-1; D gene: NA; V gene: TRBV5-1; CDR3 DNA: TGCGCCAGCAGCTTGGCCCCCACAGGGATGAACACTGAAGCTTTCTTT; CDR3 protein: CASSLAPTGMNTEAFF
clone size: NA; J gene: TRBJ1-2; D gene: TRBD1; V gene: TRBV28; CDR3 DNA: TGTGCCAGCAGTGAACCGGGACAGGGAAACTATGGCTACACCTTC; CDR3 protein: CASSEPGQGNYGYTF
clone size: NA; J gene: TRBJ1-2; D gene: NA; V gene: TRBV30; CDR3 DNA: TGTGCCTGGAGTGTACTTGGGATGAATGGCTACACCTTC; CDR3 protein: CAWSVLGMNGYTF
clone size: NA; J gene: TRBJ2-3; D gene: TRBD2; V gene: TRBV9; CDR3 DNA: TGTGCCAGCAGCCGAGCGGGGGGGCGAGATACGCAGTATTTT; CDR3 protein: CASSRAGGRDTQYF
clone size: NA; J gene: TRBJ2-3; D gene: TRBD1; V gene: TRBV2; CDR3 DNA: TGTGCCAGCAGTAGACAGGGCTTAATTACAAGCACAGATACGCAGTATTTT; CDR3 protein: CASSRQGLITSTDTQYF
clone size: NA; J gene: TRBJ1-5; D gene: TRBD1; V gene: TRBV5-4; CDR3 DNA: TGTGCCAGCAGCTTCGACAGGGGGCTACTGCATTTT; CDR3 protein: CASSFDRGLLHF
clone size: NA; J gene: TRBJ1-1; D gene: NA; V gene: TRBV6-5; CDR3 DNA: TGTGCCAGCAGTTCGAAAGACAGGAACACTGAAGCTTTCTTT; CDR3 protein: CASSSKDRNTEAFF
clone size: NA; J gene: TRBJ2-5; D gene: TRBD2; V gene: TRBV5-6; CDR3 DNA: TGTGCCAGCAGCTCCCTTAGCGGGGGAGGGGAGACCCAGTACTTC; CDR3 protein: CASSSLSGGGETQYF
clone size: NA; J gene: TRBJ1-2; D gene: NA; V gene: TRBV6-1; CDR3 DNA: TGTGCCAGCACCCCCGGTATGGGGGGGAACTATGGCTACACCTTC; CDR3 protein: CASTPGMGGNYGYTF
clone size: NA; J gene: TRBJ1-1; D gene: TRBD1; V gene: TRBV7-3; CDR3 DNA: TGTGCCAGCAGCCCGGGACAGGGGGACACTGAAGCTTTCTTT; CDR3 protein: CASSPGQGDTEAFF
clone size: NA; J gene: TRBJ2-7; D gene: TRBD2; V gene: TRBV29-1; CDR3 DNA: TGCAGCGTTGAAGGCGGGGGGCTTTACGAGCAGTACTTC; CDR3 protein: CSVEGGGLYEQYF
clone size: NA; J gene: TRBJ1-4; D gene: NA; V gene: TRBV15; CDR3 DNA: TGTGCCACCAGCGAGGGTGCAACTAATGAAAAACTGTTTTTT; CDR3 protein: CATSEGATNEKLFF
clone size: once; J gene: TRBJ2-7; D gene: NA; V gene: TRBV19; CDR3 DNA: TGTGCCAGTAGGCCAGGGAGCGACGAGCAGTACTTC; CDR3 protein: CASRPGSDEQYF
clone size: NA; J gene: TRBJ1-2; D gene: NA; V gene: TRBV28; CDR3 DNA: TGTGCCAGCAGTTCAGGGGCCCCAAACTATGGCTACACCTTC; CDR3 protein: CASSSGAPNYGYTF
clone size: NA; J gene: TRBJ2-2; D gene: NA; V gene: TRBV6-5; CDR3 DNA: TGTGCCAGCAGGAGTAAGGGCGTCCCCGGGGAGCTGTTTTTT; CDR3 protein: CASRSKGVPGELFF
clone size: NA; J gene: TRBJ2-1; D gene: TRBD1; V gene: TRBV29-1; CDR3 DNA: TGCAGCGTTGATAGGACAGGGGCGGGGAATGAGCAGTTCTTC; CDR3 protein: CSVDRTGAGNEQFF
clone size: NA; J gene: TRBJ2-3; D gene: TRBD2; V gene: TRBV5-1; CDR3 DNA: TGCGCCAGCAGGGAGGGACTAGCGGCGCTTAGCACAGATACGCAGTATTTT; CDR3 protein: CASREGLAALSTDTQYF
clone size: NA; J gene: TRBJ2-7; D gene: NA; V gene: TRBV6-6; CDR3 DNA: TGTGCCAGCAGTAAGGTCTCCCCCTCCTACGAGCAGTACTTC; CDR3 protein: CASSKVSPSYEQYF
clone size: NA; J gene: TRBJ1-1; D gene: NA; V gene: TRBV30; CDR3 DNA: TGTGCCTGGAGTCCAATATCCGGGGACACTGAAGCTTTCTTT; CDR3 protein: CAWSPISGDTEAFF
clone size: NA; J gene: TRBJ1-5; D gene: NA; V gene: TRBV18; CDR3 DNA: TGTGCCAGCTCAACAGGGTCTGGCAATCAGCCCCAGCATTTT; CDR3 protein: CASSTGSGNQPQHF
clone size: NA; J gene: TRBJ1-3; D gene: NA; V gene: TRBV20-1; CDR3 DNA: TGCAGTGCCGCCGGGGGAAACACCATATATTTT; CDR3 protein: CSAAGGNTIYF
clone size: NA; J gene: TRBJ2-5; D gene: NA; V gene: TRBV18; CDR3 DNA: TGTGCCAGCTCACCTGAGATTGCAGTAGAGACCCAGTACTTC; CDR3 protein: CASSPEIAVETQYF
clone size: NA; J gene: TRBJ2-6; D gene: TRBD2; V gene: TRBV6-1; CDR3 DNA: TGTGCCGAGACTCCGGGGGGCTCTGGGGCCAACGTCCTGACTTTC; CDR3 protein: CAETPGGSGANVLTF
clone size: NA; J gene: TRBJ2-3; D gene: NA; V gene: TRBV9; CDR3 DNA: TGTGCCAGCAGATCAACCTCTAGCACAGATACGCAGTATTTT; CDR3 protein: CASRSTSSTDTQYF
clone size: once; J gene: TRBJ1-1; D gene: NA; V gene: TRBV6-5; CDR3 DNA: TGTGCCAGCAGGGGGGCGGTCGAAGCTTTCTTT; CDR3 protein: CASRGAVEAFF
clone size: NA; J gene: TRBJ2-3; D gene: TRBD1; V gene: TRBV19; CDR3 DNA: TGTGCCAGTAGTCAACGACAGGGCTCAGATACGCAGTATTTT; CDR3 protein: CASSQRQGSDTQYF
clone size: NA; J gene: TRBJ2-3; D gene: NA; V gene: TRBV11-2; CDR3 DNA: TGTGCCAGCAGCTTAGATAGAGGGGGAGATACGCAGTATTTT; CDR3 protein: CASSLDRGGDTQYF
clone size: NA; J gene: TRBJ2-7; D gene: NA; V gene: TRBV6-1; CDR3 DNA: TGTGCCAGCAGTGAAGTACAGACCTACGAGCAGTACTTC; CDR3 protein: CASSEVQTYEQYF
clone size: NA; J gene: TRBJ2-2; D gene: TRBD1; V gene: TRBV5-4; CDR3 DNA: TGTGCCAGCAGACGACAGGGGGCGAGGGCCGGGGAGCTGTTTTTT; CDR3 protein: CASRRQGARAGELFF
clone size: NA; J gene: TRBJ2-7; D gene: NA; V gene: TRBV7-9; CDR3 DNA: TGTGCCAGCAGCTTGGGAGGGACAGCATCCTACGAGCAGTACTTC; CDR3 protein: CASSLGGTASYEQYF
clone size: NA; J gene: TRBJ2-5; D gene: NA; V gene: TRBV7-6; CDR3 DNA: TGTGCCAGCAGCTTGGGAGGAGGCCAAGAGACCCAGTACTTC; CDR3 protein: CASSLGGGQETQYF
clone size: NA; J gene: TRBJ2-2; D gene: NA; V gene: TRBV18; CDR3 DNA: TGTGCCAGCTCAGCGACCGGGGAGCTGTTTTTT; CDR3 protein: CASSATGELFF
clone size: NA; J gene: TRBJ1-1; D gene: TRBD1; V gene: TRBV19; CDR3 DNA: TGTGCCAGTAGTAAAACAGGGGTGAACACTGAAGCTTTCTTT; CDR3 protein: CASSKTGVNTEAFF
clone size: NA; J gene: TRBJ2-1; D gene: TRBD2; V gene: TRBV7-8; CDR3 DNA: TGTGCCAGCAGCTCGTTAGCGGGGGGGTCCTACAATGAGCAGTTCTTC; CDR3 protein: CASSSLAGGSYNEQFF
clone size: few; J gene: TRBJ1-6; D gene: NA; V gene: TRBV7-9; CDR3 DNA: TGTGCCAGCAGCCCCTCCCTTGGGGCCTATAATTCACCCCTCCACTTT; CDR3 protein: CASSPSLGAYNSPLHF
clone size: NA; J gene: TRBJ1-3; D gene: NA; V gene: TRBV2; CDR3 DNA: TGTGCCAGCCAAAGGACTGCAGTACCCTCTGGAAACACCATATATTTT; CDR3 protein: CASQRTAVPSGNTIYF